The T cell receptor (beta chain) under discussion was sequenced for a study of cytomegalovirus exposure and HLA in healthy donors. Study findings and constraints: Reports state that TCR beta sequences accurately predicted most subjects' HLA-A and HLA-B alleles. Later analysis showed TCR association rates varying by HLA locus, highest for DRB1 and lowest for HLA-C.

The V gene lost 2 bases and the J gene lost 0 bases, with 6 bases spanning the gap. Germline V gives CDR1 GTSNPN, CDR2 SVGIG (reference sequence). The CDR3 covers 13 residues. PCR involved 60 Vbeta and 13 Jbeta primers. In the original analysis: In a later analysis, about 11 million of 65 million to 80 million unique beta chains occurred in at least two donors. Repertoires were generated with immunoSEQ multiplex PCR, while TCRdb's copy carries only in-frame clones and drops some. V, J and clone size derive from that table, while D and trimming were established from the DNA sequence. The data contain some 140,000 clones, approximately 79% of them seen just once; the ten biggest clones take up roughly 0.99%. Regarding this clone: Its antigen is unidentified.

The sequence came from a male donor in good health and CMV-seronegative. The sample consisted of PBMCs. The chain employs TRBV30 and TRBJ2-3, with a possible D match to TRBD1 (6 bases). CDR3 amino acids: CAWSRGSTDTQYF. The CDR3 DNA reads TGTGCCTGGAGTAGGGGGAGCACAGATACGCAGTATTTT.